The rows below give T cell receptor beta chains drawn from one sample of a study of cytomegalovirus exposure and HLA in healthy donors. TCRdb's table, derived via immunoSEQ multiplex PCR, lists solely in-frame clones and lacks some. The top ten clones hold more than 8% of a sample with about 120,000 clones, 65% of them seen once. The specimen sequenced was PBMCs. Receptors were obtained from a woman in her thirties or forties in good health and CMV-seropositive. Each CDR3 is given with its conserved first and last residue. Fields, in order: clone size, CDR3 length, D gene, V gene, J gene, CDR3 DNA, CDR3 protein. The D gene is left open where the match is weak. Only some rows state a clone size, as once, few, many or a class for expanded clones.

clone_size: NA; cdr3_length: 13; d_call: NA; v_call: TRBV7-2; j_call: TRBJ2-7; cdr3_nt: TGTGCCAGCAGACGGGACCGCGCGGGGGAGCAGTACTTC; cdr3_aa: CASRRDRAGEQYF
clone_size: NA; cdr3_length: 15; d_call: NA; v_call: TRBV5-6; j_call: TRBJ2-2; cdr3_nt: TGTGCCAGCAGCTTGGTGGAGGGGAACACCGGGGAGCTGTTTTTT; cdr3_aa: CASSLVEGNTGELFF
clone_size: few; cdr3_length: 16; d_call: TRBD2; v_call: TRBV5-1; j_call: TRBJ2-2; cdr3_nt: TGCGCCAGCAGCTTGGGGACTAGCGGGAGAACCGGGGAGCTGTTTTTT; cdr3_aa: CASSLGTSGRTGELFF
clone_size: NA; cdr3_length: 14; d_call: NA; v_call: TRBV6-1; j_call: TRBJ2-7; cdr3_nt: TGTGCCAGCAGTGAGCGGGACCCAGGCTACGAGCAGTACTTC; cdr3_aa: CASSERDPGYEQYF
clone_size: NA; cdr3_length: 12; d_call: NA; v_call: TRBV7-6; j_call: TRBJ2-7; cdr3_nt: TGTGCCAGCAGCCAACCACTTCTCGAGCAGTACTTC; cdr3_aa: CASSQPLLEQYF
clone_size: few; cdr3_length: 14; d_call: NA; v_call: TRBV14; j_call: TRBJ2-6; cdr3_nt: TGTGCCAGCAGCCAACGGGTTGGGGCCAACGTCCTGACTTTC; cdr3_aa: CASSQRVGANVLTF
clone_size: once; cdr3_length: 18; d_call: TRBD2; v_call: TRBV5-1; j_call: TRBJ2-3; cdr3_nt: TGCGCCAGCAGCTTGGCCATCGGGGGGAGCGGGACCACAGATACGCAGTATTTT; cdr3_aa: CASSLAIGGSGTTDTQYF
clone_size: NA; cdr3_length: 14; d_call: NA; v_call: TRBV2; j_call: TRBJ2-5; cdr3_nt: TGTGCCAGCAGTGTGTTTCAGGGAAAGGAGACCCAGTACTTC; cdr3_aa: CASSVFQGKETQYF
clone_size: NA; cdr3_length: 15; d_call: NA; v_call: TRBV27; j_call: TRBJ2-2; cdr3_nt: TGTGCCAGCAGTTTAAGCCTTTTGAACACCGGGGAGCTGTTTTTT; cdr3_aa: CASSLSLLNTGELFF
clone_size: NA; cdr3_length: 14; d_call: NA; v_call: TRBV11-3; j_call: TRBJ2-2; cdr3_nt: TGTGCCAGCAGCTTCGGGACAAAGACCGGGGAGCTGTTTTTT; cdr3_aa: CASSFGTKTGELFF
clone_size: few; cdr3_length: 19; d_call: TRBD1; v_call: TRBV4-3; j_call: TRBJ1-3; cdr3_nt: TGCGCCAGCAGCCAAAGCACGACAGGGGGCAGGGGCTCTGGAAACACCATATATTTT; cdr3_aa: CASSQSTTGGRGSGNTIYF
clone_size: NA; cdr3_length: 19; d_call: TRBD2; v_call: TRBV7-9; j_call: TRBJ2-7; cdr3_nt: TGTGCCAGCAGCCCCTCAGGGGCGGTGACTAGCGGGGAATCCTACGAGCAGTACTTC; cdr3_aa: CASSPSGAVTSGESYEQYF
clone_size: NA; cdr3_length: 13; d_call: TRBD2; v_call: TRBV9; j_call: TRBJ2-1; cdr3_nt: TGTGCCAGCAGCCTAACTAGCGGGAATGAGCAGTTCTTC; cdr3_aa: CASSLTSGNEQFF
clone_size: NA; cdr3_length: 15; d_call: TRBD2; v_call: TRBV9; j_call: TRBJ2-3; cdr3_nt: TGTGCCAGCAGCGTAGCTAGCGGAGCCACAGATACGCAGTATTTT; cdr3_aa: CASSVASGATDTQYF
clone_size: few; cdr3_length: 15; d_call: NA; v_call: TRBV6-6; j_call: TRBJ2-2; cdr3_nt: TGTGCCAGCAGCAATTGGGCCTCCGGTGCCGGGGAGCTGTTTTTT; cdr3_aa: CASSNWASGAGELFF
clone_size: NA; cdr3_length: 17; d_call: TRBD1; v_call: TRBV29-1; j_call: TRBJ2-7; cdr3_nt: TGCAGCGTTGAAGCCAATCCTGGGACAGGGGGAAAATACGAGCAGTACTTC; cdr3_aa: CSVEANPGTGGKYEQYF
clone_size: NA; cdr3_length: 14; d_call: TRBD2; v_call: TRBV27; j_call: TRBJ2-7; cdr3_nt: TGTGCCAGCAGTTCCGGGACTAGCGGATACGAGCAGTACTTC; cdr3_aa: CASSSGTSGYEQYF
clone_size: NA; cdr3_length: 16; d_call: TRBD2; v_call: TRBV4-1; j_call: TRBJ2-1; cdr3_nt: TGCGCCAGCAGCCGGGAGACTAGCGGGAGTTTCTCTGAGCAGTTCTTC; cdr3_aa: CASSRETSGSFSEQFF
clone_size: NA; cdr3_length: 17; d_call: TRBD2; v_call: TRBV27; j_call: TRBJ2-3; cdr3_nt: TGTGCCAGCAGTTCACCTACTAGCGGAGCGTCCACAGATACGCAGTATTTT; cdr3_aa: CASSSPTSGASTDTQYF
clone_size: NA; cdr3_length: 12; d_call: NA; v_call: TRBV7-9; j_call: TRBJ2-2; cdr3_nt: TGTTCCAGCAGCTTAGTAAACGGGGAGCTGTTTTTT; cdr3_aa: CSSSLVNGELFF
clone_size: NA; cdr3_length: 13; d_call: TRBD2; v_call: TRBV6-5; j_call: TRBJ2-5; cdr3_nt: TGTGCCAGCAGTTACTCGAGCCGGGGGGAGCAGTACTTC; cdr3_aa: CASSYSSRGEQYF
clone_size: NA; cdr3_length: 15; d_call: TRBD2; v_call: TRBV5-6; j_call: TRBJ2-3; cdr3_nt: TGTGCCAGCAGCTTAGTTCTAGCGGGAAGAGATACGCAGTATTTT; cdr3_aa: CASSLVLAGRDTQYF